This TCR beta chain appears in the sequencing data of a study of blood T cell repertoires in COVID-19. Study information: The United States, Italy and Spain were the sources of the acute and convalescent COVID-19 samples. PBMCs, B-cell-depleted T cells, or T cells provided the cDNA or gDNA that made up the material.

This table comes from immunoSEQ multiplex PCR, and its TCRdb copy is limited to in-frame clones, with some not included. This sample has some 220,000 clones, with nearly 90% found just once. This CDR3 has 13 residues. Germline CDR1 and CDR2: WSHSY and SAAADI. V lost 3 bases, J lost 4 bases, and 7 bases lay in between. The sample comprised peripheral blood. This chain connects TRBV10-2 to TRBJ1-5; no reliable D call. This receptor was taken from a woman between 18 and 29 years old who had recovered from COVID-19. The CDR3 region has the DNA TGCGCCAGCAGTGAATTCAGGAATCAGCCCCAGCATTTT. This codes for CASSEFRNQPQHF.